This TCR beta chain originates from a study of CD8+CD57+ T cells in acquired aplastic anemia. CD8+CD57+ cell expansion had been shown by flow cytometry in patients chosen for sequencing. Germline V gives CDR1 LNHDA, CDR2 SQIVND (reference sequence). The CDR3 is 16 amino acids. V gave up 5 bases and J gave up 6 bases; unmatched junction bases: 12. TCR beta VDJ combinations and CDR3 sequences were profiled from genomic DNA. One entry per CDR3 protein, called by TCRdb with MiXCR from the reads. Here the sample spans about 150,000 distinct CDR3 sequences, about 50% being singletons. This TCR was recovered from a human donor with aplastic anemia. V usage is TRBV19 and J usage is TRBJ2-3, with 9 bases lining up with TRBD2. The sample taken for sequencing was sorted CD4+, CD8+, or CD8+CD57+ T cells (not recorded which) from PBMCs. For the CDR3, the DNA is TGTGCCAGTAGTGACCGCGGGGGGGCAATTTGGGATACGCAGTATTTT. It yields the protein CASSDRGGAIWDTQYF.